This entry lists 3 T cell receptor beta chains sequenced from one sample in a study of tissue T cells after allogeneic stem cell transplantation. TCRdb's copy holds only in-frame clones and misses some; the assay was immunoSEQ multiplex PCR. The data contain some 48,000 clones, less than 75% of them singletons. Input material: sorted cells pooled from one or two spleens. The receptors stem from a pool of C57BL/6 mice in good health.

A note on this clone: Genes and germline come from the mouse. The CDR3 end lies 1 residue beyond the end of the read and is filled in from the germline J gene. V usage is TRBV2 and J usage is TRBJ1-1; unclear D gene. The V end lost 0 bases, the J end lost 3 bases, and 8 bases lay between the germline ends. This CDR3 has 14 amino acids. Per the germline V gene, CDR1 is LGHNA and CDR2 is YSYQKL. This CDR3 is CASSQDLADTEVFF. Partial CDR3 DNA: TGTGCCAGCAGCCAAGATCTGGCGGACACAGAAGTCTTC.

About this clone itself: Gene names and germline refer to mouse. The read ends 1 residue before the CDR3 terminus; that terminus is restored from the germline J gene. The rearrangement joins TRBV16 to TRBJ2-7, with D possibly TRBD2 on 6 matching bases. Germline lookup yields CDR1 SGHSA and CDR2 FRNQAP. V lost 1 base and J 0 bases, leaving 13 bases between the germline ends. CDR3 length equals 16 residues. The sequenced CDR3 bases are TGTGCAAGCAGCTTAGTCCTGGGGCTTAGCTCCTATGAACAGTAC. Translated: CASSLVLGLSSYEQY. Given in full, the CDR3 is CASSLVLGLSSYEQYF.

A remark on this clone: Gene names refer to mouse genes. The CDR3 bases that were read are TGTGCCTGGAGTCTGGGGGGGACGCAAGACACCCAGTAC. Amino acids: CAWSLGGTQDTQY. The CDR3 in full is CAWSLGGTQDTQYF. The V call is TRBV31, the J call TRBJ2-5, with 7 positions matching TRBD2. The CDR3 end is not reached by the read, which stops 1 residue before it; the germline J gene fills it in. The CDR3 totals 14 residues. V gave up 0 bases and J gave up 3 bases; unmatched junction bases: 3. The germline V gene encodes CDR1 GKSSPN and CDR2 SITVG.